The present TCR beta chain was sequenced within a study of T cell repertoires in cytomegalovirus infection. Comments on this clonotype: Its antigen is not identified.

Trimming took 6 bases from V and 0 from J, leaving 10 bases between them. The germline V gene has CDR1 LNHNV and CDR2 YYDKDF (reference sequence). The CDR3 covers 14 residues. TCRdb analysed the reads with MiXCR anew, one entry per CDR3 protein. Of around 770,000 distinct CDR3 sequences in the sample, about 29% are singletons; the top ten hold less than 15%. Points from the study as a whole: The study found HLA-C-restricted CMV-specific TCR beta clonotypes dominating the ex vivo response.

This sequence joins TRBV15 and TRBJ2-3; D is perhaps TRBD2 (6 bases). The sequencing used cultured CD8+ T cells from PBMCs, collected from culture after CMV antigen stimulation. The sequence came from a human donor in good health (CMV status not recorded). Some clones in this sample may be carry-over from other donors' samples. The CDR3 is CATRESGSTDTQYF. The CDR3 DNA reads TGTGCCACCAGAGAAAGCGGGAGCACAGATACGCAGTATTTT.